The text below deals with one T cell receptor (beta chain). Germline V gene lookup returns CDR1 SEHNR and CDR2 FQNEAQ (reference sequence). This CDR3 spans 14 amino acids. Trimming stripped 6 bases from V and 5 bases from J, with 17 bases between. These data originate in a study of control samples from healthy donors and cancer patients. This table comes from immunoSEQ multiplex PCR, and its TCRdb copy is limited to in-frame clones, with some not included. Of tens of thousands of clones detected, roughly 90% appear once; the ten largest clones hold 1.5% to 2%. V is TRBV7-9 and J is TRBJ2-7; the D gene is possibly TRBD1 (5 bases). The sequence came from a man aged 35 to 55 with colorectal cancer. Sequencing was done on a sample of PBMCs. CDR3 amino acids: CASRTSQGSHEQYF. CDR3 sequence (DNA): TGTGCCAGCAGAACCTCCCAGGGTTCCCACGAGCAGTACTTC.